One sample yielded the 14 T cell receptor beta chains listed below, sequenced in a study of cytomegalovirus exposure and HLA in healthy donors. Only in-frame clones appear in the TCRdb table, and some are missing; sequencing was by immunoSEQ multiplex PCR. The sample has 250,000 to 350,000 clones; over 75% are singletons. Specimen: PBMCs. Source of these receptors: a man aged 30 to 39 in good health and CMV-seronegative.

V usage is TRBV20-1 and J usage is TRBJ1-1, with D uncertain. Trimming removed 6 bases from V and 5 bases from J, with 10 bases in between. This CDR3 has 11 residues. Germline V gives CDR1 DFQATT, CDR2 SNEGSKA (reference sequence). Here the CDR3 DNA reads TGCAGTGCGGGGAGTTGGACTGAAGCTTTCTTT. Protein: CSAGSWTEAFF.

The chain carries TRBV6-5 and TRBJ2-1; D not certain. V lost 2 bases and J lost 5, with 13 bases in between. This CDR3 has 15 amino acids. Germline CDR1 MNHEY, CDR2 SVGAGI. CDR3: CASSYVFNPHNEQFF. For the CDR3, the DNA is TGTGCCAGCAGTTACGTTTTCAATCCCCACAATGAGCAGTTCTTC.

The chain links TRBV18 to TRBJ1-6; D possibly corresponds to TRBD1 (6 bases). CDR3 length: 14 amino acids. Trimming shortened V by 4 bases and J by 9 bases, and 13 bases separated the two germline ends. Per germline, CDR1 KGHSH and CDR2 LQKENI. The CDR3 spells CASSQAGERSPLHF. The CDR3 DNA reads TGTGCCAGCTCACAGGCAGGGGAACGTTCACCCCTCCACTTT.

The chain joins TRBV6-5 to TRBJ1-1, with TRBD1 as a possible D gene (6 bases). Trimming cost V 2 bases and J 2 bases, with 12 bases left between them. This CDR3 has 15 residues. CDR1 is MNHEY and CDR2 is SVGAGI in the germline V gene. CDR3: CASSYPGQPNTEAFF. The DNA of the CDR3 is TGTGCCAGCAGTTACCCAGGACAGCCAAACACTGAAGCTTTCTTT.

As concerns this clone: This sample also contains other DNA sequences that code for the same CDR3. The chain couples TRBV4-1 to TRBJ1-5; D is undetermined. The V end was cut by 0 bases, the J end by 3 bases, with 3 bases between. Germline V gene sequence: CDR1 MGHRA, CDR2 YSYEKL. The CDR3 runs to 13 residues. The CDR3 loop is CASSQDLNQPQHF. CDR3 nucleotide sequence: TGCGCCAGCAGCCAAGACCTCAATCAGCCCCAGCATTTT.

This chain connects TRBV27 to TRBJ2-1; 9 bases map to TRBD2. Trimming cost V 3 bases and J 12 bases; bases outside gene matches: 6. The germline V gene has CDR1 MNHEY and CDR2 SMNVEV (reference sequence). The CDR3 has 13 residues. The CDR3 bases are TGTGCCAGCAGTTTCGGGGGAGCGGGGGGGCAGTTCTTC. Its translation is CASSFGGAGGQFF.

CDR3 DNA: TGCGCCAGCAGCTTGGTTTTGATACAGGGGAACACTGAAGCTTTCTTT. It is translated as CASSLVLIQGNTEAFF. V usage is TRBV5-1 and J usage is TRBJ1-1, with D possibly being TRBD1 (6 bases). Germline CDR1 reads SGHRS; CDR2 reads YFSETQ. This CDR3 spans 16 amino acids. Deletions cut 0 bases from V and 1 base from J, with 13 bases between.

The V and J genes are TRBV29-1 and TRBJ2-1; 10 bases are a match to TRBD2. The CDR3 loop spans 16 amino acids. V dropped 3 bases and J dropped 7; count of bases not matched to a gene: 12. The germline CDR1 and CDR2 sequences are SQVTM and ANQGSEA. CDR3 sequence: CSVDERGGRMGNEQFF. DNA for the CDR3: TGCAGCGTTGATGAGCGGGGGGGCCGAATGGGTAATGAGCAGTTCTTC.

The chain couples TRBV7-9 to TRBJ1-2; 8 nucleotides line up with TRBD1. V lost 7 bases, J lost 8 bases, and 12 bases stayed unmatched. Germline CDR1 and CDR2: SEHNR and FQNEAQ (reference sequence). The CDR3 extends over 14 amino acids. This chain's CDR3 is CASTDGRGLGGYTF. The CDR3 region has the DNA TGTGCCAGCACCGATGGCAGGGGGCTGGGAGGCTACACCTTC.

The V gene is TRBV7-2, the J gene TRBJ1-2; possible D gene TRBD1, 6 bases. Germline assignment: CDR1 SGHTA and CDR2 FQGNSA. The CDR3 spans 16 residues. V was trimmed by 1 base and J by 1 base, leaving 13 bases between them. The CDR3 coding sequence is TGTGCCAGCAGCTTAGGGGGGACAAGAAGTAACTATGGCTACACCTTC. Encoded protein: CASSLGGTRSNYGYTF.

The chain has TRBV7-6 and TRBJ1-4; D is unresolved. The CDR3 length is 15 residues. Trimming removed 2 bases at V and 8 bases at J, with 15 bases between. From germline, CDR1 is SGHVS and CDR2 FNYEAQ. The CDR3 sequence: CASSLTAILVEKLFF. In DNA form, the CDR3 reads TGTGCCAGCAGCTTAACAGCCATCCTGGTCGAAAAACTGTTTTTT.

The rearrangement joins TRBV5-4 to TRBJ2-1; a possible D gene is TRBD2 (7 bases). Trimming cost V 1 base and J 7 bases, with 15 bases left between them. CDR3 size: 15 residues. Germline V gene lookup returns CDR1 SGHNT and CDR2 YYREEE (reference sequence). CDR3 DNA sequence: TGTGCCAGCAGCTTGACGTGGGGGGGCGGAAATGAGCAGTTCTTC. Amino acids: CASSLTWGGGNEQFF.

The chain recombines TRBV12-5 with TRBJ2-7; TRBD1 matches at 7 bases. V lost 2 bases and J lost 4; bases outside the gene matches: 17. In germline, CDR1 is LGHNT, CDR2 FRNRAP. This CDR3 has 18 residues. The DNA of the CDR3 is TGTGCTAGTGGTTTGATCACCGGGACAGTATTCTCTAGGTACGAGCAGTACTTC. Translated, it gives CASGLITGTVFSRYEQYF.

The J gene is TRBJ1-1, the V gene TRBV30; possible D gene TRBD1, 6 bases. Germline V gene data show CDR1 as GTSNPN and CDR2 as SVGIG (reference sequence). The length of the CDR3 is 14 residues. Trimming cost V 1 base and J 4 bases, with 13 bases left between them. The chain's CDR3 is CAWSADTGSTEAFF. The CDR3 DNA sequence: TGTGCCTGGAGTGCCGATACAGGGAGCACTGAAGCTTTCTTT.